A selection of T cell receptor beta chains follows, all from one sample in a study of shared clonotypes between healthy human individuals. TCRdb keeps only in-frame clones here, not all; method: immunoSEQ multiplex PCR. The sample holds hundreds of thousands of clones, roughly 95% seen once. The specimen sequenced was naive CD8+ T cells sorted from blood. These receptors all come from a woman aged 30 to 39 in good health. Both conserved end residues are part of each CDR3. D genes are given only for firm matches. Size is stated for part of the rows, as once, few or many counts, or as a class when the clone is expanded.

d_gene: -
j_gene: TRBJ1-1
v_gene: TRBV28
abundance: -
CDR3aa: CASSFFAEAFF
CDR3nt: TGTGCCAGCAGTTTCTTTGCTGAAGCTTTCTTT

d_gene: TRBD2
j_gene: TRBJ2-7
v_gene: TRBV7-2
abundance: -
CDR3aa: CASSAPVAGDPEQYF
CDR3nt: TGTGCCAGCAGCGCCCCTGTGGCGGGAGATCCCGAGCAGTACTTC

d_gene: -
j_gene: TRBJ2-7
v_gene: TRBV19
abundance: -
CDR3aa: CASSFAGFSYEQYF
CDR3nt: TGTGCCAGTAGCTTCGCAGGGTTCTCCTACGAGCAGTACTTC

d_gene: -
j_gene: TRBJ2-3
v_gene: TRBV29-1
abundance: -
CDR3aa: CSVERQSSTDTQYF
CDR3nt: TGCAGCGTTGAAAGGCAGTCCAGCACAGATACGCAGTATTTT

d_gene: -
j_gene: TRBJ1-1
v_gene: TRBV2
abundance: few
CDR3aa: CASREPGNTEAFF
CDR3nt: TGTGCCAGCAGGGAGCCTGGGAACACTGAAGCTTTCTTT

d_gene: -
j_gene: TRBJ2-1
v_gene: TRBV4-2
abundance: -
CDR3aa: CASSQDITAAYNEQFF
CDR3nt: TGTGCCAGCAGCCAAGACATCACGGCTGCCTACAATGAGCAGTTCTTC

d_gene: -
j_gene: TRBJ1-5
v_gene: TRBV6-1
abundance: once
CDR3aa: CASSEVRGAGQPQHF
CDR3nt: TGTGCCAGCAGTGAAGTAAGGGGGGCGGGTCAGCCCCAGCATTTT

d_gene: TRBD1
j_gene: TRBJ1-5
v_gene: TRBV19
abundance: once
CDR3aa: CASSEWTGLNQPQHF
CDR3nt: TGTGCCAGTAGCGAGTGGACAGGCCTCAATCAGCCCCAGCATTTT

d_gene: TRBD1
j_gene: TRBJ2-7
v_gene: TRBV5-4
abundance: -
CDR3aa: CASSLEQGAYEQYF
CDR3nt: TGTGCCAGCAGCTTAGAACAGGGGGCTTACGAGCAGTACTTC

d_gene: TRBD2
j_gene: TRBJ2-1
v_gene: TRBV28
abundance: -
CDR3aa: CASSPPGLAGHNEQFF
CDR3nt: TGTGCCAGCAGTCCTCCTGGACTAGCGGGGCACAATGAGCAGTTCTTC

d_gene: -
j_gene: TRBJ2-2
v_gene: TRBV6-1
abundance: -
CDR3aa: CAAGELFF
CDR3nt: TGTGCCGCGGGGGAGCTGTTTTTT

d_gene: TRBD1
j_gene: TRBJ2-7
v_gene: TRBV7-8
abundance: -
CDR3aa: CASSLGTGRDEQYF
CDR3nt: TGTGCCAGCAGCCTCGGGACAGGGCGAGACGAGCAGTACTTC

d_gene: -
j_gene: TRBJ2-7
v_gene: TRBV6-1
abundance: -
CDR3aa: CASIGSGSSYEQYF
CDR3nt: TGTGCCAGCATTGGTAGCGGTAGCTCCTACGAGCAGTACTTC

d_gene: TRBD1
j_gene: TRBJ2-7
v_gene: TRBV28
abundance: -
CDR3aa: CASSLSRSNWDRAPYEQYF
CDR3nt: TGTGCCAGCAGTTTATCGCGCTCAAATTGGGACAGGGCACCCTACGAGCAGTACTTC

d_gene: -
j_gene: TRBJ2-1
v_gene: TRBV11-2
abundance: -
CDR3aa: CASSLVAREQFF
CDR3nt: TGTGCCAGCAGCTTAGTCGCCAGGGAGCAGTTCTTC

d_gene: -
j_gene: TRBJ2-5
v_gene: TRBV30
abundance: once
CDR3aa: CAWSVKGKETQYF
CDR3nt: TGTGCCTGGAGTGTGAAAGGGAAAGAGACCCAGTACTTC

d_gene: -
j_gene: TRBJ2-5
v_gene: TRBV5-4
abundance: -
CDR3aa: CASSPESEETQYF
CDR3nt: TGTGCCAGCAGCCCGGAATCGGAAGAGACCCAGTACTTC

d_gene: TRBD2
j_gene: TRBJ2-7
v_gene: TRBV27
abundance: -
CDR3aa: CASSPGLAGGYEQYF
CDR3nt: TGTGCCAGCAGTCCCGGACTAGCGGGAGGCTACGAGCAGTACTTC

d_gene: -
j_gene: TRBJ1-5
v_gene: TRBV9
abundance: -
CDR3aa: CASSVSWGQPQHF
CDR3nt: TGTGCCAGCAGCGTGAGTTGGGGTCAGCCCCAGCATTTT

d_gene: TRBD2
j_gene: TRBJ2-5
v_gene: TRBV5-1
abundance: -
CDR3aa: CASSPGGRLAGGPGETQYF
CDR3nt: TGCGCCAGCAGCCCGGGGGGTCGACTAGCGGGAGGGCCGGGGGAGACCCAGTACTTC

d_gene: -
j_gene: TRBJ2-5
v_gene: TRBV13
abundance: -
CDR3aa: CASSFEGQETQYF
CDR3nt: TGTGCCAGCAGCTTCGAAGGTCAAGAGACCCAGTACTTC

d_gene: -
j_gene: TRBJ2-4
v_gene: TRBV13
abundance: -
CDR3aa: CASSFTLLAKNIQYF
CDR3nt: TGTGCCAGCAGCTTTACCTTACTAGCCAAAAACATTCAGTACTTC

d_gene: -
j_gene: TRBJ2-3
v_gene: TRBV25-1
abundance: -
CDR3aa: CASSELGGTDTQYF
CDR3nt: TGTGCCAGCAGTGAATTAGGGGGCACAGATACGCAGTATTTT

d_gene: TRBD2
j_gene: TRBJ2-3
v_gene: TRBV7-6
abundance: -
CDR3aa: CASSLGAGGPGVTDTQYF
CDR3nt: TGTGCCAGCAGCTTAGGAGCGGGAGGGCCGGGGGTCACAGATACGCAGTATTTT

d_gene: TRBD2
j_gene: TRBJ2-3
v_gene: TRBV4-1
abundance: -
CDR3aa: CASTTGGGTDTQYF
CDR3nt: TGCGCCAGCACCACGGGAGGGGGAACAGATACGCAGTATTTT

d_gene: -
j_gene: TRBJ2-7
v_gene: TRBV27
abundance: -
CDR3aa: CASSLSGGHYEQYF
CDR3nt: TGTGCCAGCAGTTTATCCGGGGGCCACTACGAGCAGTACTTC